The 18 T cell receptor beta chains below were found in one sample sequenced in a study of human T cells and chemical hapten exposure. In TCRdb, the RACE reads were re-called with MiXCR into one record per CDR3 protein. Of tens of thousands of distinct CDR3 sequences listed, 6.5% to 8.5% are singletons. This sample's time point: pre-sensitization, week 0. Treatment given: therapeutic diphenylcyclopropenone sensitization with weekly scalp DPC. The sequences come from whole blood, collected in connection with sensitization to the hapten diphenylcyclopropenone (DPC). Source of these receptors: a young woman with alopecia areata. Some clones in this sample may be carry-over from other donors' samples.

This clonotype was seen repeatedly, ten times or more. The gene calls are TRBV7-2 and TRBJ1-2; D is ambiguous. Trimming pared 8 bases from V and 7 bases from J, leaving 23 bases between. CDR3 length: 15 amino acids. Germline V gives CDR1 SGHTA, CDR2 FQGNSA. The CDR3: CASPDPIYKESGYTF. As DNA, the CDR3 is TGTGCCAGCCCCGATCCGATCTATAAGGAGAGTGGCTACACCTTC.

The CDR3 region is CASSPTAGSNQPQHF. The CDR3 DNA is TGTGCCAGCAGCCCTACTGCAGGGAGTAATCAGCCCCAGCATTTT. The rearrangement uses TRBV9 and TRBJ1-5; D possibly corresponds to TRBD1 (5 bases). This CDR3 has 15 amino acids. Trimming took 4 bases from V and 4 from J, leaving 15 bases between them. CDR1 and CDR2 from the germline V gene are SGDLS and YYNGEE.

In regard to this clonotype: A much more abundant neighbour one base away suggests this may be a read error. The chain employs TRBV29-1 and TRBJ2-3; unclear D gene. The CDR3 spans 14 residues. Germline assignment: CDR1 SQVTM and CDR2 ANQGSEA. The V gene lost 5 bases and the J gene lost 5 bases, with 17 bases spanning the gap. The DNA of the CDR3 is TGCAGCGTTTACACGACAAGACGAGGAGATACGCAGTATTTT. Residues: CSVYTTRRGDTQYF.

Only a few counts were recorded for this clonotype. The chain is built from TRBV12-3 or TRBV12-4 and TRBJ2-1; D call uncertain. This CDR3 spans 16 amino acids. The V end lost 5 bases, the J end lost 5 bases, and 19 bases lay between the germline ends. CDR3 region: CASSTPGDGPHNEQFF. The CDR3 nucleotides are TGTGCCAGCAGTACACCCGGCGATGGCCCACACAATGAGCAGTTCTTC.

This clonotype has a count of ten or more. The chain carries TRBV29-1 and TRBJ2-7, with D uncertain. The CDR3 has 11 residues. Germline CDR1 and CDR2: SQVTM and ANQGSEA. V lost 5 bases and J 7 bases, leaving 12 bases between the germline ends. The CDR3 nucleotides read TGCAGCGTTCCTTCAGATGGGGAGCAGTACTTC. It translates to CSVPSDGEQYF.

This chain joins TRBV18 and TRBJ1-6, with D perhaps matching TRBD1 (5 bases). This CDR3 spans 15 amino acids. Per germline, CDR1 KGHSH and CDR2 LQKENI. Between the trimmed V and J ends, which lost 0 bases and 15 bases, there was a span of 18 bases. This CDR3 reads CASSPPNPGLHLLHF. The CDR3 coding sequence is TGTGCCAGCTCACCACCTAATCCAGGGTTGCATCTCCTCCACTTT. Full variable domain (missing parts from reference TRBV18 and TRBJ1-6): NAGVMQNPRHLVRRRGQEARLRCSPMKGHSHVYWYRQLPEEGLKFMVYLQKENIIDESGMPKERFSAEFPKEGPSILRIQQVVRGDSAAYFCASSPPNPGLHLLHFGNGTRLTVT.

This clonotype was seen ten or more times. The chain joins TRBV25-1 to TRBJ2-7; no firm D call. Deletions cut 1 base from V and 5 bases from J, with 9 bases between. This CDR3 has 13 amino acids. Germline CDR1 is MGHDK and CDR2 is SYGVNS. The CDR3, as DNA: TGTGCCAGCAGTGAATCTTTTTACAACGAGCAGTACTTC. Its protein product is CASSESFYNEQYF.

J is TRBJ1-2 and V is TRBV12-3 or TRBV12-4; D is uncertain. The V gene lost 0 bases and the J gene lost 6 bases, with 8 bases spanning the gap. This CDR3 is 13 amino acids long. CDR3 nucleotides: TGTGCCAGCAGTTTAGCCTCCGGGGATGGCTACACCTTC. Its translation: CASSLASGDGYTF.

This clonotype was counted many times. The chain carries TRBV2 and TRBJ2-1; 10 positions agree with TRBD2. The CDR3 loop spans 15 amino acids. Germline trimming cut 6 bases from V and 6 bases from J; bases unmatched to any gene: 8. Per germline, CDR1 SNHLY and CDR2 FYNNEI. CDR3 residues: CASRESGGAANEQFF. The CDR3 nucleotides are TGTGCCAGCAGAGAAAGCGGGGGGGCCGCCAATGAGCAGTTCTTC.

This clonotype showed up many times. The chain uses TRBV5-1 and TRBJ2-7; TRBD1 matches 8 bases. Germline assignment: CDR1 SGHRS and CDR2 YFSETQ. This CDR3 is built from 14 residues. Trimming cost V 0 bases and J 4 bases; bases outside gene matches: 3. The CDR3 is CASSLEQGVYEQYF. CDR3 sequence (DNA): TGCGCCAGCAGCTTGGAACAGGGGGTATACGAGCAGTACTTC.

This clonotype was counted between two and nine times. This sequence joins TRBV12-5 and TRBJ1-5; D not resolved. This CDR3 is built from 16 residues. The germline V and J ends were trimmed by 6 bases and 2 bases, with 17 bases remaining between them. Germline CDR1 is LGHNT and CDR2 is FRNRAP. The CDR3 reads CASGLPGLGGNQPQHF. Here the CDR3 DNA reads TGTGCTAGTGGACTCCCCGGGCTGGGAGGCAATCAGCCCCAGCATTTT.

This clonotype was picked up many times. The chain joins TRBV10-3 to TRBJ1-2; perhaps TRBD1 as D (6 bases). V was pared by 4 bases and J by 7 bases, with 13 bases between. CDR3 size: 13 residues. Germline CDR1 is ENHRY and CDR2 is SYGVKD. The CDR3 DNA is TGTGCCATCAGTGGCGGACAGTTAGCTGGCTACACCTTC. Its protein product is CAISGGQLAGYTF.

This clonotype occurred many times. V and J are TRBV7-8 and TRBJ1-5; no definite D call. Trimming shortened V by 2 bases and J by 0 bases, and 2 bases separated the two germline ends. The CDR3 is 13 amino acids. CDR1 SGHVS and CDR2 FQNEAQ come from the germline V gene. The CDR3 sequence is CASSLHSNQPQHF. The CDR3 coding sequence is TGTGCCAGCAGCTTACATAGCAATCAGCCCCAGCATTTT.

This clonotype was detected only a few times. This chain connects TRBV7-9 to TRBJ2-1; D is unresolved. In germline, CDR1 is SEHNR, CDR2 FQNEAQ (reference sequence). V was trimmed by 2 bases and J by 7 bases, leaving 6 bases between them. The CDR3 consists of 12 residues. Here the CDR3 reads CASSLTWNEQFF. CDR3 sequence (DNA): TGTGCCAGCAGCTTAACCTGGAATGAGCAGTTCTTC.

This clonotype was counted many times. The CDR3 is CASSLALAAFF. The CDR3 coding sequence is TGTGCCAGCAGCTTAGCTCTTGCGGCTTTCTTT. This sequence joins TRBV7-2 and TRBJ1-1; D gene unclear. This CDR3 has 11 residues. Germline lookup yields CDR1 SGHTA and CDR2 FQGNSA. V dropped 0 bases and J dropped 11 bases, with 7 bases sitting between them.

This clonotype showed up many times. CDR3 in DNA: TGCGCCAGCAGCTTGGAGACGGAGCCTAATTCACCCCTCCACTTT. Protein product: CASSLETEPNSPLHF. The rearrangement links TRBV5-1 to TRBJ1-6, with D uncertain. V lost 0 bases and J lost 6, with 10 bases in between. This CDR3 comprises 15 residues. The V gene's germline CDR1 is SGHRS and CDR2 YFSETQ.

There are many counts of this clonotype. J is TRBJ2-5 and V is TRBV5-4; D might be TRBD1 or TRBD2, each matching 5 bases. The V end was cut by 0 bases, the J end by 1 base, with 10 bases between. The germline V gene has CDR1 SGHNT and CDR2 YYREEE (reference sequence). The CDR3 is 15 amino acids. Written as DNA, the CDR3 is TGTGCCAGCAGCTTGGGAACGGGGCTCCAAGAGACCCAGTACTTC. Amino acid sequence: CASSLGTGLQETQYF.

This clonotype has only one observation. This sequence joins TRBV6-2 or TRBV6-3 and TRBJ1-5, with no clear D. With 2 bases removed from V and 3 bases from J, the gap between germline ends came to 11 bases. Germline V gene sequence: CDR1 MNHEY, CDR2 SVGEGT. This CDR3 comprises 15 residues. The CDR3 is CASSYEGIVNQPQHF. CDR3 DNA sequence: TGTGCCAGCAGTTACGAAGGCATTGTCAATCAGCCCCAGCATTTT.